These 11 T cell receptor beta chains were all obtained from the same sample, sequenced in a study of shared T cell receptors in the human thymus. TCRdb's table, derived via immunoSEQ multiplex PCR, lists solely in-frame clones and lacks some. The sample yields hundreds of thousands of clones, over 75% seen once. These data were also reused for a study on human thymus T cells.

Material for sequencing was thymocytes. The receptors here all came from a boy in the first two years of life with a congenital heart defect.

The CDR3 coding sequence is TGTGCCAGCAGCGTAACAGGGACCCAGTACTTC. Translating gives CASSVTGTQYF. The chain is built from TRBV28 and TRBJ2-5; weak D call: TRBD1 (5 bases). CDR3 length: 11 amino acids. Trimming cost V 6 bases and J 7 bases, with 9 bases left between them. Germline V gene lookup returns CDR1 MDHEN and CDR2 SYDVKM.

The sample holds a few counts of this clone. This chain connects TRBV6-4 to TRBJ2-7, with D perhaps TRBD2 (5 bases). There are 13 residues in the CDR3. Between the trimmed V and J ends, which lost 2 bases and 7 bases, there was a span of 12 bases. CDR1 and CDR2 from the germline V gene are MRHNA and SNTAGT. CDR3 region: CASSDALSGEQYF. CDR3 coding DNA: TGTGCCAGCAGTGACGCCTTGTCGGGAGAGCAGTACTTC.

A single count supports this clone. V is TRBV28 and J is TRBJ1-3; 7 positions agree with TRBD1. The germline CDR1 and CDR2 sequences are MDHEN and SYDVKM. The CDR3 length is 15 residues. V lost 6 bases, J lost 0 bases, and 5 bases stayed unmatched. CDR3: CASSPDRLSGNTIYF. The CDR3 coding sequence is TGTGCCAGCAGCCCGGACAGGCTCTCTGGAAACACCATATATTTT.

The count of this clone is one. The chain is built from TRBV2 and TRBJ2-5; perhaps TRBD2 as D (6 bases). Germline V lookup: CDR1 SNHLY, CDR2 FYNNEI. The CDR3 has 13 residues. The V end lost 6 bases, the J end lost 2 bases, and 10 bases lay between the germline ends. The CDR3, as DNA: TGTGCCAGCAGGGGCGGACTACAAGAGACCCAGTACTTC. It encodes CASRGGLQETQYF. Based on the CDR3 plus reference TRBV2 and TRBJ2-5, the full variable domain is EPEVTQTPSHQVTQMGQEVILRCVPISNHLYFYWYRQILGQKVEFLVSFYNNEISEKSEIFDDQFSVERPDGSNFTLKIRSTKLEDSAMYFCASRGGLQETQYFGPGTRLLVL.

The V gene is TRBV9, the J gene TRBJ2-7, with D perhaps TRBD2 (5 bases). Germline CDR1 is SGDLS and CDR2 is YYNGEE. This CDR3 region has 15 residues. Trimming cost V 4 bases and J 3 bases, with 17 bases left between them. In DNA form, the CDR3 reads TGTGCCAGCAGCTCTAAAGTGGGAGAAAGCTACGAGCAGTACTTC. It is translated as CASSSKVGESYEQYF.

This chain joins TRBV25-1 and TRBJ2-5; the D is unclear. The CDR3 is 14 residues long. Germline V gene data show CDR1 as MGHDK and CDR2 as SYGVNS. Between the trimmed V and J ends, which lost 1 base and 5 bases, there was a span of 11 bases. The CDR3 region is CASSESKRRETQYF. The CDR3 DNA is TGTGCCAGCAGTGAATCTAAGCGTCGGGAGACCCAGTACTTC.

This clone occurred a few times. Within the sample, other DNA sequences also encode this same CDR3. The chain links TRBV27 to TRBJ2-1, with TRBD2 matching over 13 bases. Germline V CDR1 and CDR2: MNHEY, SMNVEV (reference sequence). This CDR3 has 14 amino acids. Unmatched junction bases numbered 1, after V lost 4 bases and J lost 7 bases. CDR3: CASSWTSGSNEQFF. The CDR3 bases are TGTGCCAGCAGTTGGACTAGCGGGAGTAATGAGCAGTTCTTC.

This clone was picked up one time. The chain has TRBV6-7 and TRBJ2-2, with D tentatively TRBD2 (5 bases). TRBV6-7 is known as an ORF, though its function is uncertain. V gave up 3 bases and J gave up 8 bases, with 16 bases separating them. CDR3 size: 15 residues. CDR3 sequence: CASSYRGSVIGELFF. The DNA of the CDR3 is TGTGCCAGCAGTTATCGAGGGAGTGTAATTGGGGAGCTGTTTTTT.

V and J are TRBV27 and TRBJ2-2, with TRBD1 matching 9 bases. CDR1 is MNHEY and CDR2 is SMNVEV in the germline V gene (reference sequence). The trim removed 8 bases at V and 0 bases at J, leaving 7 bases unmatched. The CDR3 loop spans 16 amino acids. The CDR3: CASFTGDRANTGELFF. The CDR3 nucleotides read TGTGCCAGCTTTACCGGGGACAGGGCGAACACCGGGGAGCTGTTTTTT.

CDR3 nucleotides: TGTGCCAGCAGCGGGAGGGGGGACGGAGGGCCCTCTGGGGCCAACGTCCTGACTTTC. It is translated as CASSGRGDGGPSGANVLTF. V is TRBV7-9 and J is TRBJ2-6; D perhaps matches TRBD2 (7 bases). The V gene lost 5 bases and the J gene lost 0 bases, with 20 bases spanning the gap. The CDR3 is 19 amino acids. Germline V gene lookup returns CDR1 SEHNR and CDR2 FQNEAQ (reference sequence).

The chain joins TRBV2 to TRBJ2-5; TRBD2 aligns across 10 bases. V gave up 6 bases and J gave up 0 bases; unmatched junction bases: 7. This CDR3 comprises 16 residues. Germline assignment: CDR1 SNHLY and CDR2 FYNNEI. Here the CDR3 DNA reads TGTGCCAGCAGGTACCACACTAGCGGGGACCAAGAGACCCAGTACTTC. Protein sequence: CASRYHTSGDQETQYF. The full variable domain, rest sourced from reference TRBV2 and TRBJ2-5, is EPEVTQTPSHQVTQMGQEVILRCVPISNHLYFYWYRQILGQKVEFLVSFYNNEISEKSEIFDDQFSVERPDGSNFTLKIRSTKLEDSAMYFCASRYHTSGDQETQYFGPGTRLLVL.